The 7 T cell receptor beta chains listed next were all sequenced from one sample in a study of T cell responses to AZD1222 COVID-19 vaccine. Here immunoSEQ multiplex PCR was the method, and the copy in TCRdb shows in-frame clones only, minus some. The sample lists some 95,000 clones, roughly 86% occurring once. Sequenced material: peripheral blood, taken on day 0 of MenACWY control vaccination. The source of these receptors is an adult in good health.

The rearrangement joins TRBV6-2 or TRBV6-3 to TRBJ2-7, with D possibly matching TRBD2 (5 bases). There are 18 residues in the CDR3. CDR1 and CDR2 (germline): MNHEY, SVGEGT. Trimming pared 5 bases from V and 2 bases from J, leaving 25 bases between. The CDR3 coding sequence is TGTGCCAGCAGTCGCCCTGCAGAGGGCCCACCCGGAACCTACGAGCAGTACTTC. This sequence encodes CASSRPAEGPPGTYEQYF.

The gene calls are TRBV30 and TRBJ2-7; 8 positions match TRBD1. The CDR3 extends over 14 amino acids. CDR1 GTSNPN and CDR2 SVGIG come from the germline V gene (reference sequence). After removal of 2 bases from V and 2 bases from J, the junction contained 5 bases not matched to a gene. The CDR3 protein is CAWSLRQGTYEQYF. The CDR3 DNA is TGTGCCTGGAGTCTTCGACAGGGGACCTACGAGCAGTACTTC. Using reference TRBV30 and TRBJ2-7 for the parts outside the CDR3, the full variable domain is SQTIHQWPATLVQPVGSPLSLECTVEGTSNPNLYWYRQAAGRGLQLLFYSVGIGQISSEVPQNLSASRPQDRQFILSSKKLLLSDSGFYLCAWSLRQGTYEQYFGPGTRLTVT.

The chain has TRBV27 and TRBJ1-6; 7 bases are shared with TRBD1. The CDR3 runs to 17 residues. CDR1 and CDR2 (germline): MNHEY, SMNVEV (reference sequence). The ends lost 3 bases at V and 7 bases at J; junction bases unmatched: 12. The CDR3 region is CASSLSAGGLGNSPLHF. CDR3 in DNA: TGTGCCAGCAGTTTGTCGGCAGGGGGTTTAGGGAATTCACCCCTCCACTTT.

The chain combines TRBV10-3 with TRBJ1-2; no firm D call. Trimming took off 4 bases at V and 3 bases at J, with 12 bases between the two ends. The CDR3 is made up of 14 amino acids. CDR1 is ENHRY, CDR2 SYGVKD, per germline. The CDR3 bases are TGTGCCATCAGTGGGTATGGGGAGGACTATGGCTACACCTTC. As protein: CAISGYGEDYGYTF.

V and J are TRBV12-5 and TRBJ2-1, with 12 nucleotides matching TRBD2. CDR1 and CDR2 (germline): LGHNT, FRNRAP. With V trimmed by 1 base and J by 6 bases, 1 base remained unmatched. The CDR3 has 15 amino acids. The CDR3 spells CASGLEGLAGNEQFF. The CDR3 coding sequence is TGTGCTAGTGGTTTGGAGGGACTAGCGGGCAATGAGCAGTTCTTC.

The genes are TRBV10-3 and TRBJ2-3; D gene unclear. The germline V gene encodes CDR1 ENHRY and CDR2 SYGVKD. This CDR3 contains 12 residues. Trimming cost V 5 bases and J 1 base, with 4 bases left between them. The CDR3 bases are TGTGCCATCAGTTTGGGCACAGATACGCAGTATTTT. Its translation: CAISLGTDTQYF.

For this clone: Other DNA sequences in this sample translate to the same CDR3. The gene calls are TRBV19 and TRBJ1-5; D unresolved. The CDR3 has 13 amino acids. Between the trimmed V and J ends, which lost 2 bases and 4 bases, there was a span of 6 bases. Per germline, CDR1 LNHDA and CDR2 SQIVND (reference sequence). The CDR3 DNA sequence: TGTGCCAGTAGTATAAGTGGAAATCAGCCCCAGCATTTT. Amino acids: CASSISGNQPQHF.